The following is a TCR beta chain sequence with its context. Next came a second PCR, run for roughly 6 to 11 cycles, which used a sample-barcoded 5' primer along with a J-beta primer mix. Each CDR3 protein is one row after TCRdb ran MiXCR on the 5' RACE reads. The table includes over 1,500,000 distinct CDR3 sequences, roughly 52% detected once. The sample comes from a study of blood T cells in healthy people across ages. The CDR3 sequence is 16 residues long. Deletions cut 1 base from V and 6 bases from J, with 16 bases between. Germline CDR1 reads LGHDT; CDR2 reads YNNKEL (reference sequence). The chain is built from TRBV3-1 and TRBJ2-1, with D tentatively TRBD2 (7 bases). The clonotype was recovered from a middle-aged woman in good health. The sequencing input was blood. The CDR3 nucleotides are TGTGCCAGCAGCCAAGGCATGGCGGGGGCCTCCAATGAGCAGTTCTTC. Amino acids: CASSQGMAGASNEQFF.